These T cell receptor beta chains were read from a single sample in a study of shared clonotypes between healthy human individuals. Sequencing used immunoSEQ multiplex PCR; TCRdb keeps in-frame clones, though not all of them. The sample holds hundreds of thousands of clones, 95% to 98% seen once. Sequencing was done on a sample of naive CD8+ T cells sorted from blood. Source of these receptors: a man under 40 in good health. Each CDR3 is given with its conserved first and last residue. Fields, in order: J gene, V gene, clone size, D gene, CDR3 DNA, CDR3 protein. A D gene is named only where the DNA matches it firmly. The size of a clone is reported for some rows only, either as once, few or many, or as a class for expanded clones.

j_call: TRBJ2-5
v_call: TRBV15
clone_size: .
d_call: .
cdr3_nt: TGTGCCACCAGCAGCCCGTCGGCGGAAGAGACCCAGTACTTC
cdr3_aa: CATSSPSAEETQYF

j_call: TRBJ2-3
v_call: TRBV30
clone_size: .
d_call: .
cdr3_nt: TGTGCCTGGAGCGCCTTAACAGATACGCAGTATTTT
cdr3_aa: CAWSALTDTQYF

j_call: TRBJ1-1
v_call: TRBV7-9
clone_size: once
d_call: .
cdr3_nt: TGTGCCAGCAGCCAGGACGGGGTTGAAGCTTTCTTT
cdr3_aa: CASSQDGVEAFF

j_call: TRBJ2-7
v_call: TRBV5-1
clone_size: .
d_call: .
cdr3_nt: TGCGCCAGCAGCTTGGCCGCGGAGTTCGAGCAGTACTTC
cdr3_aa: CASSLAAEFEQYF

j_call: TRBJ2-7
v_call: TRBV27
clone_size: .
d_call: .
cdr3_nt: TGTGCCAGCAGTTTAGACCGTGGGATCTACGAGCAGTACTTC
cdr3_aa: CASSLDRGIYEQYF

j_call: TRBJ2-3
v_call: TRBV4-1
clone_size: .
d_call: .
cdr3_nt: TGCGCCAGCAGTCAGGGGTTGACAGATACGCAGTATTTT
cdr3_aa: CASSQGLTDTQYF

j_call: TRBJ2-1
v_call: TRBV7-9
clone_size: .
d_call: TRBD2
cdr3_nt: TGTGCCAGCAGCGCGGAGCGGGAGGGATACAATGAGCAGTTCTTC
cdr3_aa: CASSAEREGYNEQFF

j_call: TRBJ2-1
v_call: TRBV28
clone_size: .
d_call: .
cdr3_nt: TGTGCCAGCAGTCCCCTCTTGGGAAGGGGGGACAATGAGCAGTTCTTC
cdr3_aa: CASSPLLGRGDNEQFF

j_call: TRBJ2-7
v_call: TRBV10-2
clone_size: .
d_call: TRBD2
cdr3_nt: TGCGCCAGCGGAAGCGGGAGCGAGCAGTACTTC
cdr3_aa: CASGSGSEQYF

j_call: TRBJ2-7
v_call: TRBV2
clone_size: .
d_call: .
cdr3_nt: TGTGCCAGCAGCGAAGGGTTTTTGGGTGGGAAGGAGCAGTACTTC
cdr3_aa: CASSEGFLGGKEQYF

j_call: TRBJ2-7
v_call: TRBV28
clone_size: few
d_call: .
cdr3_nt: TGTGCCAGCAGTTTCCGGGTGGGCGAACCTTCCTACGAGCAGTACTTC
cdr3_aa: CASSFRVGEPSYEQYF

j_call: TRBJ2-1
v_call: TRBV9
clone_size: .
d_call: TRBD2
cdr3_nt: TGTGCCAGCAGCGGGGGACTAACTCCTAATGAGCAGTTCTTC
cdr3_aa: CASSGGLTPNEQFF

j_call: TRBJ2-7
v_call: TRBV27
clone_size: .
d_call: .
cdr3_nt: TGTGCCAGCAGAGGGGACTCCTACGAGCAGTACTTC
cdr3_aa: CASRGDSYEQYF

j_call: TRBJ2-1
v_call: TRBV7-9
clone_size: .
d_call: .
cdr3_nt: TGTGCCAGCAGCTTAGAACGCCACAGGGAGATAAACTTCTTC
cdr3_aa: CASSLERHREINFF

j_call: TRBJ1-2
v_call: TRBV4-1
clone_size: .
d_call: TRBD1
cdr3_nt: TGCGCCAGCAGCTCTCGAACAAAGGGGGCTGTGGATGGCTACACCTTC
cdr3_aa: CASSSRTKGAVDGYTF

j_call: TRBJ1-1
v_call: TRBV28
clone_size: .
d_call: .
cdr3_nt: TGTGCCAGCAGGGAGGGGGGGCTGAACACTGAAGCTTTCTTT
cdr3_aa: CASREGGLNTEAFF

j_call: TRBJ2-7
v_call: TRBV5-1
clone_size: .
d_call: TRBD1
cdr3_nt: TGCGCCAGCAGCACCGGGACAGGGGAGATCGATAAGTTC
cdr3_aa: CASSTGTGEIDKF

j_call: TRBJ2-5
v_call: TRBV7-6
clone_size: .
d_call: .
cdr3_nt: TGTGCCAGCAGCCCACCTCGAGGGAGCCACCAAGAGACCCAGTACTTC
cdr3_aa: CASSPPRGSHQETQYF

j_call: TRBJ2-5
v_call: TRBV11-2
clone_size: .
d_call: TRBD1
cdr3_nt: TGTGCCAGCAGCCTCTGGACAGGGTCACTAGAGACCCAGTACTTC
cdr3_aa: CASSLWTGSLETQYF

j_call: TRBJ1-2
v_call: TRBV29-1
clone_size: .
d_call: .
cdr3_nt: TGCAGCGTTGTGACGTGGGAAGCTAACTATGGCTACACCTTC
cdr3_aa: CSVVTWEANYGYTF

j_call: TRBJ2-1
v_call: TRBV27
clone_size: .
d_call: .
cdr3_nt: TGTGCCAGCAGTCCTGGGGGAGGGGGGAATGAGCAGTTCTTC
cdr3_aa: CASSPGGGGNEQFF

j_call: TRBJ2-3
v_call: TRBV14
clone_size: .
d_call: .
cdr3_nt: TGTGCCAGCAGCCAAGAGCCAGGGGACCCAGATACGCAGTATTTT
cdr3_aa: CASSQEPGDPDTQYF

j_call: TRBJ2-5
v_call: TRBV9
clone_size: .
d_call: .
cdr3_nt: TGTGCCAGCAGCGTAGGGACTATAGGGGGGAGCGTAGAAGAGACCCAGTACTTC
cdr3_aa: CASSVGTIGGSVEETQYF

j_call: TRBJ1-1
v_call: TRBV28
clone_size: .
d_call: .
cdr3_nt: TGTGCCAGCAGTTTCAGATTCATGAACACTGAAGCTTTCTTT
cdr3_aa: CASSFRFMNTEAFF

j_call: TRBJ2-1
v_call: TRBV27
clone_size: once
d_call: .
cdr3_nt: TGTGCCAGCAGTTTCCTTGACTACAATGAGCAGTTCTTC
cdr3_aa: CASSFLDYNEQFF

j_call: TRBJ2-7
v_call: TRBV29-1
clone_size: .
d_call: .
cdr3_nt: TGCAGCGTTGAGTCGGGACGGGAGACCTACGAGCAGTACTTC
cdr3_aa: CSVESGRETYEQYF

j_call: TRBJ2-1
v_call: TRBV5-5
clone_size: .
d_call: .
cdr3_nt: TGTGCCAGCAGCTTGTTGTCCTTCGGGGACCGTGAGCAGTTCTTC
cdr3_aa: CASSLLSFGDREQFF

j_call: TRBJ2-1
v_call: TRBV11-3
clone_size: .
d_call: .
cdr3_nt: TGTGCCAGCAGCCCGCGTGACGGGGATGTGAATGAGCAGTTCTTC
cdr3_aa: CASSPRDGDVNEQFF

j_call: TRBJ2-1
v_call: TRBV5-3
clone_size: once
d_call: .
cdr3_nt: TGTGCCAGAAGCGTTAGGTTCTTC
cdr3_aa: CARSVRFF

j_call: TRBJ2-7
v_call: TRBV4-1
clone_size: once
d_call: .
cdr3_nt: TGCGCCAGCAGCCAAGTCGCAGACTACTCCTACGAGCAGTACTTC
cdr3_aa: CASSQVADYSYEQYF

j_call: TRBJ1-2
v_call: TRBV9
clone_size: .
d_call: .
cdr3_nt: TGTGCCAGCCAACGAGGTCTCACAGGGTCTGGCTACACCTTC
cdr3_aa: CASQRGLTGSGYTF

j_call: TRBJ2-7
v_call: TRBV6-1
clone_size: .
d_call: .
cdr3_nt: TGTGCCAGCAGTGAAGTAGACACCTACGAGCAGTACTTC
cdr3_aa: CASSEVDTYEQYF

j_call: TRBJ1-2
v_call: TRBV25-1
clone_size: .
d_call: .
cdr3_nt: TGTGCCAGCAGTGATTTATCCCGCGGCTATGGCTACACCTTC
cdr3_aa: CASSDLSRGYGYTF

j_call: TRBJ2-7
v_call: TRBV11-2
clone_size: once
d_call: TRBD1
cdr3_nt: TGTGCCAGCAGCTTCTGGACAGGGGTCGACGAGCAGTACTTC
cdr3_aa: CASSFWTGVDEQYF

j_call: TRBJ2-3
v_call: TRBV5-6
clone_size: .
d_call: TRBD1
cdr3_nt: TGTGCCAGCAGCTTTGGGTCAGGGGGCGGAGATACGCAGTATTTT
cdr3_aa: CASSFGSGGGDTQYF

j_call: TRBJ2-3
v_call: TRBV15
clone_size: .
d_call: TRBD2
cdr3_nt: TGTGCCACCAGCAGGTCGCGACTAGCAAGCACAGATACGCAGTATTTT
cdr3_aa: CATSRSRLASTDTQYF

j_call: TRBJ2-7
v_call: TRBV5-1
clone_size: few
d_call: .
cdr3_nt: TGCGCCAGCAGCTTGGATACGAGCTACGAGCAGTACTTC
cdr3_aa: CASSLDTSYEQYF

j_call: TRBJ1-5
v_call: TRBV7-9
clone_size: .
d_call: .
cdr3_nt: TGTGCCAGCAGCCCGGGGGCGAGAGCCCAGCATTTT
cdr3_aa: CASSPGARAQHF

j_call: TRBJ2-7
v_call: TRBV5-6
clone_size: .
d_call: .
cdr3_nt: TGTGCCAGCAGCCGTGGGGGGTCCTACGAGCAGTACTTC
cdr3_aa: CASSRGGSYEQYF

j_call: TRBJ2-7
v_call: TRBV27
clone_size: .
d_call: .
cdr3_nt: TGTGCCAGCAGCTTTGGAAGTCTTACCTACGAGCAGTACTTC
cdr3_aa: CASSFGSLTYEQYF

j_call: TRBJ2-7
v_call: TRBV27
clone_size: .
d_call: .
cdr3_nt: TGTGCCAGCAGTGGAATTGGACTAAGAGCGGAACCCTACGAGCAGTACTTC
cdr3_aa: CASSGIGLRAEPYEQYF

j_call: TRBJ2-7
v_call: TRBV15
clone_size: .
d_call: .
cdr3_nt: TGTGCCACCAGCGGGAGTCGCGAGCAGTACTTC
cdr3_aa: CATSGSREQYF

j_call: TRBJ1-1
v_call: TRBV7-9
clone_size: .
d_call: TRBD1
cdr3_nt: TGTGCCAGCAGTTTAAACCTCCTGGGACAGGGGGCAACTGAAGCTTTCTTT
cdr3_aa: CASSLNLLGQGATEAFF

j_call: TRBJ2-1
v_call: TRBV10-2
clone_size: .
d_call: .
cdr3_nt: TGCGCCAGCAGTGAAGGGCTCTGGGGCAATGAGCAGTTCTTC
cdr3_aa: CASSEGLWGNEQFF

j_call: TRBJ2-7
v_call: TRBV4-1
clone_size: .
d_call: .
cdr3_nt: TGCGCCAGCAGCCAAGATCCAGGAGAAGAAGCCACTTCCTACGAGCAGTACTTC
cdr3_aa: CASSQDPGEEATSYEQYF

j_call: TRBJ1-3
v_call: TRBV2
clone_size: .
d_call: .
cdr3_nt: TGTGCCAGCAGTGAATCTGGGTCAAAGAACACCATATATTTT
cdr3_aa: CASSESGSKNTIYF

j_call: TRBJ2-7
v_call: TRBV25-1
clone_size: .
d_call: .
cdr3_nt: TGTGCCAGCAGTGCAACACTTCAGGGCTACGAGCAGTACTTC
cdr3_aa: CASSATLQGYEQYF

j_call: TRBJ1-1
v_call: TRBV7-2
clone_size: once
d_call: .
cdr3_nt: TGTGCCAGCAGCCAACAGGGCTCTGAAGCTTTCTTT
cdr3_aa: CASSQQGSEAFF

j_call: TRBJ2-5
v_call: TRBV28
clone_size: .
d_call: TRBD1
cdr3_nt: TGTGCCAGCAGTCCAGGGACAGGGGGCCATTGGGAGACCCAGTACTTC
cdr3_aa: CASSPGTGGHWETQYF

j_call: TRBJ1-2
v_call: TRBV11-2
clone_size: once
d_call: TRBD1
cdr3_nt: TGTGCCAGCAGGGGTGTCCGGGACAGGGTTGGCTACACCTTC
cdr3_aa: CASRGVRDRVGYTF

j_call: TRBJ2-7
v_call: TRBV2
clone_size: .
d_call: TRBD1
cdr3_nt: TGTGCCAGCAGTGACGCCGGGACAGGATTTGACGAGCAGTACTTC
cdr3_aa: CASSDAGTGFDEQYF

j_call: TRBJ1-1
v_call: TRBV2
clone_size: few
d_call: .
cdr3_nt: TGTGCCAGCAGCATGGAGCGGGCAGAGAACACTGAAGCTTTCTTT
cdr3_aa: CASSMERAENTEAFF

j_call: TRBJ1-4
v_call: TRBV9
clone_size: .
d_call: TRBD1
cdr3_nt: TGTGCCAGCAGCGACACCGGGACAGGGGAAGAAAAACTGTTTTTT
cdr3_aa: CASSDTGTGEEKLFF

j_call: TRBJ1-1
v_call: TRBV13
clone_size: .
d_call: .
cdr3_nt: TGTGCCAGCAGCATACAGGGTAGGGAAGCTTTCTTT
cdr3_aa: CASSIQGREAFF

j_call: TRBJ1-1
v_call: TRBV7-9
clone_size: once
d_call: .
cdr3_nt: TGTGCCATTGACGGCGGGATGAACACTGAAGCTTTCTTT
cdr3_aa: CAIDGGMNTEAFF